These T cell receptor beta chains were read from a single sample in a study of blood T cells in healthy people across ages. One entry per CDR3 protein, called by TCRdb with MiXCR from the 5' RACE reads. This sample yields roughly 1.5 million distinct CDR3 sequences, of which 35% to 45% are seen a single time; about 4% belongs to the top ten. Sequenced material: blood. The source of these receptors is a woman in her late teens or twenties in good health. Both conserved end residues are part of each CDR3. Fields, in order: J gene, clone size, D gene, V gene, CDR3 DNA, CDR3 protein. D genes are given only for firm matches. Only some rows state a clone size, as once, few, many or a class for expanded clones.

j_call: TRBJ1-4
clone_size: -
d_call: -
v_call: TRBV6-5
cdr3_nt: TGTGCCAGCAGTTACGGTCCAGCAGGACACCTCGACAAGGAAAAACTGTTTTTT
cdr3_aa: CASSYGPAGHLDKEKLFF

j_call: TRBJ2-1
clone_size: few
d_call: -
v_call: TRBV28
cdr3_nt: TGTGCCAGCAGTTTCGGAGGGGCCGGGAGTGAGCAGTTCTTC
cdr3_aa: CASSFGGAGSEQFF

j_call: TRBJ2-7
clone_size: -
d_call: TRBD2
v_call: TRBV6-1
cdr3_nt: TGTGCCAGCAGTGTATACGGGACTAGCGGGGGATTCTCCTACGAGCAGTACTTC
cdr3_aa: CASSVYGTSGGFSYEQYF

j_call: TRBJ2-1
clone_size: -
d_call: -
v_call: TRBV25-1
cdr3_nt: TGTGCCAGCAAACACAATGAGCAGTTCTTC
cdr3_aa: CASKHNEQFF

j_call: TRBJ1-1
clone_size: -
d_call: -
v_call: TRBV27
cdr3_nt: TGTGCCAGCAGCCTAACAGGTTTCGCTGAAGCTTTCTTT
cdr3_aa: CASSLTGFAEAFF

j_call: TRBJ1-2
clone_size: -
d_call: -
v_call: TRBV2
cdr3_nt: TGTGCCAGCAGTGACCAGGGGAATAACTATGGCTACACCTTC
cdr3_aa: CASSDQGNNYGYTF

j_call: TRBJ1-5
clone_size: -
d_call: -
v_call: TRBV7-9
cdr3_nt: TGTGCCAGCAGCTCAGAGCCAGGGGTACAGCCCCAGCATTTT
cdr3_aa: CASSSEPGVQPQHF

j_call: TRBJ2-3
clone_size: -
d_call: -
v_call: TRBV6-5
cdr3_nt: TGTGCCAGCAGCCCCGGGACTCTTAGCACAGATACGCAGTATTTT
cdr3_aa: CASSPGTLSTDTQYF

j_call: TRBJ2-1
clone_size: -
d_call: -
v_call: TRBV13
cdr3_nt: TGTGCCAGCAGCCTCTTTAAGTCTGACAATGAGCAGTTCTTC
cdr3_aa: CASSLFKSDNEQFF

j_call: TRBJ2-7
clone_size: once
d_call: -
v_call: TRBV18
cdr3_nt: TGTGCCAGCTCTTCATCGGGCTCTGAGCAGTACTTC
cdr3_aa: CASSSSGSEQYF

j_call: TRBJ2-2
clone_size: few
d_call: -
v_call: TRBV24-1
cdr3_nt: TGTGCCACCAGTCACAGGGAGAACACCGGGGAGCTGTTTTTT
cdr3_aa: CATSHRENTGELFF

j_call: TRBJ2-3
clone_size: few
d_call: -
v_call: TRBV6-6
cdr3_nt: TGTGCCAGCACCGCCCGCGTAGATACGCAGTATTTT
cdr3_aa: CASTARVDTQYF

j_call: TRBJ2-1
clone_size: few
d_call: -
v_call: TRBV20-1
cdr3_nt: TGCAGTGCTAGAGATATGAGGGATGAGCAGTTCTTC
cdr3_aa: CSARDMRDEQFF

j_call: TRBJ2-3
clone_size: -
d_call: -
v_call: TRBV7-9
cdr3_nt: TGTGCCAGCAGCGACCCGGCGGTGGCGGGATCTGTGGCAGATACGCAGTATTTT
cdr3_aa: CASSDPAVAGSVADTQYF

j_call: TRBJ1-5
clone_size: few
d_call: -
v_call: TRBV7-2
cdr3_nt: TGTGCCAGCAGCTTAGTCGGTTCGGATAGCAATCAGCCCCAGCATTTT
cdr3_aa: CASSLVGSDSNQPQHF

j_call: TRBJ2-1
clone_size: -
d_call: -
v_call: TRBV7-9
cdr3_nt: TGTGCCAGCGGCTTAATTTACAATGAGCAGTTCTTC
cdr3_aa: CASGLIYNEQFF

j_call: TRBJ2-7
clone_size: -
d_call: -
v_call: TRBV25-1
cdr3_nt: TGTGCCAGCAGTCCTCCCGGGATAAGGCCCTGGTACGAGCAGTACTTC
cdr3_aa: CASSPPGIRPWYEQYF

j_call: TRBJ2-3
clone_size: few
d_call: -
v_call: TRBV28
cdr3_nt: TGTGCCAGCAGTTTATCAGGGGCTCGCACAGATACGCAGTATTTT
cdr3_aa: CASSLSGARTDTQYF

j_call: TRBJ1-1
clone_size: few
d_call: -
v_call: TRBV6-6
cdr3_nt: TGTGCCAGCAGGGGGTTGCGCACTGAAGCTTTCTTT
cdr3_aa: CASRGLRTEAFF

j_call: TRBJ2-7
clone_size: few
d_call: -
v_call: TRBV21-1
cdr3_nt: TGTGCCAGCACCGCCACCCGCTCCTACGAGCAGTACTTC
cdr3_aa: CASTATRSYEQYF

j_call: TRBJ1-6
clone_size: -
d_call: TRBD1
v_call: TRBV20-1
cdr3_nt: TGCAGTGCAGAAGACAGGGCCGTTCGGACCCTCCACTTT
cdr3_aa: CSAEDRAVRTLHF

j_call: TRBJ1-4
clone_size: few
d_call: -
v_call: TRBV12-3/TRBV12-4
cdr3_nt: TGTGCCAGCAGCCCCCGTCAGGATGAAAAACTGTTTTTT
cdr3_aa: CASSPRQDEKLFF

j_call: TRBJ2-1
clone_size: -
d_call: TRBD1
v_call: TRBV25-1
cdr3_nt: TGTGCCAGCAGTCCCCAAGTTTTGCGGACAGGGGGCCTCTACAATGAGCAGTTCTTC
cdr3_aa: CASSPQVLRTGGLYNEQFF

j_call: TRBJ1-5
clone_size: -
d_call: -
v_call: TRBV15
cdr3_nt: TGTGCCACCAGCATACGAGGGCAGCCTTATAGCAATCAGCCCCAGCATTTT
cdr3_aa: CATSIRGQPYSNQPQHF

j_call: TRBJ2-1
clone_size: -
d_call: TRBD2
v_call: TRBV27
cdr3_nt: TGTGCCAGCAGTTTATGGGGGGGACCTCCGGGGAATGAGCAGTTCTTC
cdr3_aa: CASSLWGGPPGNEQFF

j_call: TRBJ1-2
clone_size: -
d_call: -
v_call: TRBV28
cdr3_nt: TGTGCCAGCAGTCTCACCGAGGGGGGTGGTTACACCTTC
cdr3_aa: CASSLTEGGGYTF

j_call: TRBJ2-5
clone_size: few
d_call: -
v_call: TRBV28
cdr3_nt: TGTGCCAGCAAAGGGGACGGAGCGACCCAGTACTTC
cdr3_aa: CASKGDGATQYF

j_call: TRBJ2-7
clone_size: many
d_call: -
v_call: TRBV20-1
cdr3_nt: TGCAGTGCTAGCAGCGACAGCTCCTACGAGCAGTACTTC
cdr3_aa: CSASSDSSYEQYF

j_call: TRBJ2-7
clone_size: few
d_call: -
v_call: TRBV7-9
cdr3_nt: TGTGCCAGCAGCTTTGGCGGGACTTCCTACAATGAGCAGTACTTC
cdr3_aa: CASSFGGTSYNEQYF

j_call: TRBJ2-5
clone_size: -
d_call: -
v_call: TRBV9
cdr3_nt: TGTGCCAGCAGTCTTCAACCAGGGCAAGAGACCCAGTACTTC
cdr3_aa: CASSLQPGQETQYF

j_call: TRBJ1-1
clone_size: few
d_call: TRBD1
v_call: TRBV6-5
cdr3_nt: TGTGCCAGCAGTTCCCCCCGAGGGGGCCCTGAAGCTTTCTTT
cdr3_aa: CASSSPRGGPEAFF

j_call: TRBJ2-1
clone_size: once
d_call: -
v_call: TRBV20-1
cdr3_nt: TGCAGTGCTAGACAGTACACCTACGAGCAGTTCTTC
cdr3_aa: CSARQYTYEQFF

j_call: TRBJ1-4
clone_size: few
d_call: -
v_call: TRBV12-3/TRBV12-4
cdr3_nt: TGTGCCAGCAGCAATGGACCAACTAATGAAAAACTGTTTTTT
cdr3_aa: CASSNGPTNEKLFF

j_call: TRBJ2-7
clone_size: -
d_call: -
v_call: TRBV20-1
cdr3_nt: TGCAGTGCTGAGTATTACGAGCAGTACTTC
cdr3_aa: CSAEYYEQYF

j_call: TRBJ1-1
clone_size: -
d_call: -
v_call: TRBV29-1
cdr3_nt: TGCAGCGTTGAGCAAAAATTGACGAGAACTGAAGCTTTCTTT
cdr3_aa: CSVEQKLTRTEAFF

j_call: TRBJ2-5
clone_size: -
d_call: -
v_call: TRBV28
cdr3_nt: TGTGCCAGCAGACTTACAAGGGCGCACTTAAATATCGAGACCCAGTACTTC
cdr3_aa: CASRLTRAHLNIETQYF

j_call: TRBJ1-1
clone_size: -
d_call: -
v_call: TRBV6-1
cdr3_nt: TGTGCCAGCAGTGAAGCAGGTACAGGGCACACTGAAGCTTTCTTT
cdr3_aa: CASSEAGTGHTEAFF

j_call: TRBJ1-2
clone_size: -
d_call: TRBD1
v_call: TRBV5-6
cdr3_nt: TGTGCCAGCAAGGACAGGGGATATGGCTACACCTTC
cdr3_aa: CASKDRGYGYTF

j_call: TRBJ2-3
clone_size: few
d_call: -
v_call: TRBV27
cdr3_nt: TGTGCCAGCAGTCCAGATGAGGGGGATACGCAGTATTTT
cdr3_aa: CASSPDEGDTQYF

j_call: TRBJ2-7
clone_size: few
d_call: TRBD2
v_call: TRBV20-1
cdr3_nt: TGCAGTGCCACAAGACTAGCGGGGGGCCTTAGCTCCTACGAGCAGTACTTC
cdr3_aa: CSATRLAGGLSSYEQYF

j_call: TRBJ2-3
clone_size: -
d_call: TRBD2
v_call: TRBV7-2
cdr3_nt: TGTGCCAGCAGCTCGGGACTAGCGGGAGAAGGCACAGATACGCAGTATTTT
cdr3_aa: CASSSGLAGEGTDTQYF

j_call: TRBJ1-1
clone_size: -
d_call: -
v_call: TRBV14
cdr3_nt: TGTGCCAGCAGCCAGCTGGGACTTGAAGCTTTCTTT
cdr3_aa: CASSQLGLEAFF

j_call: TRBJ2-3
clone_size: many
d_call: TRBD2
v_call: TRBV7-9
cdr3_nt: TGTGCCAGCAGCCAGACTAGCGGGGGCACAGATACGCAGTATTTT
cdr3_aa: CASSQTSGGTDTQYF

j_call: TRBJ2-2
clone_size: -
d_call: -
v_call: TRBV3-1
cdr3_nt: TGTGCCAGCAGCCAAGGGCCCGGACACGACACCGGGGAGCTGTTTTTT
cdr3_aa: CASSQGPGHDTGELFF

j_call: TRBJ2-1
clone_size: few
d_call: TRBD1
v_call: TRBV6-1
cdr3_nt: TGTGCCAGCAGTGAAGCGAATACAGGGGTTCAGCAGTTCTTC
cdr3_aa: CASSEANTGVQQFF

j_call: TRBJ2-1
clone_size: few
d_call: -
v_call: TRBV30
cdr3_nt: TGTGCCTGGAGCGGCTTTTCGACCTACAATGAGCAGTTCTTC
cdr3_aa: CAWSGFSTYNEQFF

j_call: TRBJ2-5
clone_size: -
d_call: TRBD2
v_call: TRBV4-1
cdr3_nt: TGCGCCAGCAGCCAAGATGGACTAGTGACTTTCCAAGAGACCCAGTACTTC
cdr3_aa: CASSQDGLVTFQETQYF

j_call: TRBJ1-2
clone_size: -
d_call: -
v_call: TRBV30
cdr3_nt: TGTGCCTGGAGTGTACCGTATGGCTACACCTTC
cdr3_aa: CAWSVPYGYTF

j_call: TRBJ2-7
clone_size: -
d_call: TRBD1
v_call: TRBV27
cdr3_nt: TGTGCCAGCAGCTATCAGGGGGCACGGGAGCAGTACTTC
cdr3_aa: CASSYQGAREQYF

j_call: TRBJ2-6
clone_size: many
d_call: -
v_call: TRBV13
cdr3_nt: TGTGCCAGCAGCGCCGGGACGTCGGGGGCCAACGTCCTGACTTTC
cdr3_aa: CASSAGTSGANVLTF

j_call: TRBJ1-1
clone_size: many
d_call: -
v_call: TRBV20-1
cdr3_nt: TGCAGTGCTAGAAGGAGAGGGACTGAAGCTTTCTTT
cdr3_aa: CSARRRGTEAFF

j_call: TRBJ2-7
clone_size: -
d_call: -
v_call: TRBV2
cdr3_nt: TGTGCCACAACAATGGGCAGGCGGACCTACGAGCAGTACTTC
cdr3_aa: CATTMGRRTYEQYF

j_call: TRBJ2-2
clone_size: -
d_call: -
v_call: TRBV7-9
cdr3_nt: TGTGCCAGCAGCTCATCCAATAGGCCCGGGGAGCTGTTTTTT
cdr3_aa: CASSSSNRPGELFF